The 13 T cell receptor beta chains below were found in one sample sequenced in a study of blood T cell repertoires in COVID-19. The repertoire was sequenced with immunoSEQ multiplex PCR; TCRdb's copy has only in-frame clones and lacks some. Here the sample spans about 240,000 clones, around 86% being singletons. Source material: peripheral blood. These TCRs come from a woman aged 80 or older with COVID-19, enrolled during active disease.

The rearrangement uses TRBV19 and TRBJ2-5, with a weak D call TRBD2 (6 bases). This CDR3 comprises 13 residues. Trimming shortened V by 4 bases and J by 6 bases, and 12 bases separated the two germline ends. The germline V gene encodes CDR1 LNHDA and CDR2 SQIVND (reference sequence). The CDR3 region has the DNA TGTGCCAGTAGTAAGGAGGGGTTGAAGACCCAGTACTTC. Translation: CASSKEGLKTQYF.

V gene TRBV20-1 combines with J gene TRBJ1-1, with D hard to call. The CDR3 sequence is 14 residues long. V dropped 3 bases and J dropped 0 bases, with 11 bases sitting between them. The germline CDR1 and CDR2 sequences are DFQATT and SNEGSKA (reference sequence). In DNA form, the CDR3 reads TGCAGTGCTAGTTTAGCGGGATTGAACACTGAAGCTTTCTTT. Its translation: CSASLAGLNTEAFF.

The chain has TRBV5-1 and TRBJ1-2, with 9 bases matching TRBD1. The germline V gene has CDR1 SGHRS and CDR2 YFSETQ. This CDR3 comprises 16 residues. The ends lost 4 bases at V and 3 bases at J; junction bases unmatched: 10. Written as DNA, the CDR3 is TGCGCCAGCAGCCAACACACAGGGGGCGCTGACTATGGCTACACCTTC. Translated: CASSQHTGGADYGYTF.

V usage is TRBV10-3 and J usage is TRBJ1-1; 8 bases are shared with TRBD1. CDR3 length: 14 amino acids. CDR1 ENHRY and CDR2 SYGVKD come from the germline V gene. With 6 bases clipped from V and 3 bases from J, the junction kept 6 bases outside the gene matches. The CDR3 sequence: CAISRQGRDTEAFF. The CDR3 DNA follows: TGTGCCATCAGCCGACAGGGGAGGGACACTGAAGCTTTCTTT.

This chain links TRBV18 with TRBJ2-5, with 8 bases identical to TRBD2. The CDR3 spans 17 residues. CDR1 and CDR2 (germline): KGHSH, LQKENI. Trimming removed 4 bases from V and 2 bases from J; junction bases left unmatched: 12. The CDR3 loop reads CASSRPRREDFQETQYF. CDR3 nucleotides: TGTGCCAGCTCACGGCCGCGGCGGGAGGACTTTCAAGAGACCCAGTACTTC.

The chain carries TRBV30 and TRBJ1-3; possibly TRBD1 for D (5 bases). This CDR3 has 14 residues. Trimming removed 6 bases from V and 0 bases from J, with 12 bases in between. Germline V gene lookup returns CDR1 GTSNPN and CDR2 SVGIG (reference sequence). This CDR3 is CACGQGNSGNTIYF. CDR3 in DNA: TGTGCCTGTGGCCAGGGAAACTCTGGAAACACCATATATTTT.

V usage is TRBV6-1 and J usage is TRBJ1-1; D not resolved. Trimming left V 2 bases short and J 0 bases short, with 10 bases between. The germline gives CDR1 MNHNS, CDR2 SASEGT. The length of the CDR3 is 15 residues. CDR3 sequence (DNA): TGTGCCAGCAGTGAATTCAGAAATATGAACACTGAAGCTTTCTTT. Amino acids: CASSEFRNMNTEAFF.

The chain joins TRBV7-2 to TRBJ1-4; TRBD1 agrees at 7 bases. Germline loops: CDR1 SGHTA, CDR2 FQGNSA. V lost 5 bases, J lost 4 bases, and 10 bases stayed unmatched. The CDR3 contains 16 residues. The CDR3 sequence is CASSAQRGLSNEKLFF. In DNA form, the CDR3 reads TGTGCCAGCAGCGCACAGAGGGGGCTGAGTAATGAAAAACTGTTTTTT.

The chain employs TRBV7-9 and TRBJ1-6; maybe TRBD1 (6 bases). Trimming stripped 0 bases from V and 7 bases from J, with 10 bases between. The CDR3 contains 15 residues. Germline-derived CDR1 and CDR2 are SEHNR and FQNEAQ (reference sequence). CDR3 residues: CASSLARTENSPLHF. CDR3 nucleotide sequence: TGTGCCAGCAGCTTAGCCCGGACAGAGAATTCACCCCTCCACTTT. The full variable domain, its missing parts supplied by reference TRBV7-9 and TRBJ1-6, is DTGVSQNPRHKITKRGQNVTFRCDPISEHNRLYWYRQTLGQGPEFLTYFQNEAQLEKSRLLSDRFSAERPKGSFSTLEIQRTEQGDSAMYLCASSLARTENSPLHFGNGTRLTVT.

Only one count was recorded for this clone. V is TRBV7-8 and J is TRBJ2-3; possible D gene TRBD2, 5 bases. The CDR3 extends over 16 amino acids. Trimming took off 1 base at V and 2 bases at J, with 13 bases between the two ends. The germline CDR1 and CDR2 sequences are SGHVS and FQNEAQ. This chain's CDR3 is CASSLVTGKITDTQYF. The CDR3 nucleotides read TGTGCCAGCAGCTTAGTGACGGGAAAAATCACAGATACGCAGTATTTT.

The genes are TRBV18 and TRBJ1-5; TRBD1 matches 7 bases. The junction had 8 bases not matched to a gene; V was cut back by 6 bases and J by 0 bases. The CDR3 spans 16 residues. The germline CDR1 and CDR2 sequences are KGHSH and LQKENI. The CDR3 sequence: CASSLTGDPSNQPQHF. The DNA of the CDR3 is TGTGCCAGCTCTCTTACAGGGGACCCTAGCAATCAGCCCCAGCATTTT.

CDR3 in amino acids: CASSRDRAGIQPQHF. The CDR3 nucleotides are TGTGCCAGCAGCCGTGACAGGGCAGGGATTCAGCCCCAGCATTTT. This chain connects TRBV6-5 to TRBJ1-5, with 7 bases identical to TRBD1. The germline gives CDR1 MNHEY, CDR2 SVGAGI. The CDR3 length is 15 residues. Losses at the gene ends were 6 bases for V and 6 bases for J; bases not matched to a gene: 11.

The rearrangement joins TRBV6-5 to TRBJ1-6; TRBD1 might be the D (5 bases). The CDR3 consists of 16 residues. From germline, CDR1 is MNHEY and CDR2 SVGAGI. The V gene lost 2 bases and the J gene lost 4 bases, with 12 bases spanning the gap. CDR3 nucleotides: TGTGCCAGCAGTTACGGAGGGACGGCATATAATTCACCCCTCCACTTT. Residues: CASSYGGTAYNSPLHF.